The present T cell receptor (beta chain) was sequenced within a study of technical replicates of blood from a few donors. Only in-frame clones appear in the TCRdb table, and some are missing; sequencing was by immunoSEQ multiplex PCR. This sample has 75,000 or so clones, with roughly 93% found just once. Germline V CDR1 and CDR2: SGHTA, FQGNSA. Between the trimmed V and J ends, which lost 1 base and 5 bases, there was a span of 12 bases. The CDR3 covers 14 residues. Specimen: T cells isolated from PBMCs. This receptor was obtained from a human donor in good health. V usage is TRBV7-2 and J usage is TRBJ2-7; D gene unclear. CDR3 DNA sequence: TGTGCCAGCAGCTTAGTGGTTGGAGTAAACGAGCAGTACTTC. As protein: CASSLVVGVNEQYF.